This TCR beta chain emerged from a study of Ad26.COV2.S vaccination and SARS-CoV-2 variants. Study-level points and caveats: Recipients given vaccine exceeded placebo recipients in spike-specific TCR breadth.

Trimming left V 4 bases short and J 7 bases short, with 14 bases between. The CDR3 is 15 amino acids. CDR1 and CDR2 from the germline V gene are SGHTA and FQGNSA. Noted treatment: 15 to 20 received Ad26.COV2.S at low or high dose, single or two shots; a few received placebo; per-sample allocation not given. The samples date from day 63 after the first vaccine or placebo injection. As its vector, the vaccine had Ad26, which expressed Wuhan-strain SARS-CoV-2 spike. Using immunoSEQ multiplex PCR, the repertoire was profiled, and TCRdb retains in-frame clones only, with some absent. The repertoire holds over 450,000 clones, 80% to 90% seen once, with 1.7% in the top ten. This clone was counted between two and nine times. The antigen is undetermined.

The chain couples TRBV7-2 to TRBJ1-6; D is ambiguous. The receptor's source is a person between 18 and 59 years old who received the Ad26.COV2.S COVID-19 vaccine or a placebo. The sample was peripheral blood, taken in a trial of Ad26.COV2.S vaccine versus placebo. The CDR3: CASSSELSSNSPLHF. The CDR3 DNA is TGTGCCAGCAGCTCGGAATTGAGTAGCAATTCACCCCTCCACTTT.